This T cell receptor beta chain emerged from a study of shared clonotypes between healthy human individuals. For the study at large: Ranging from 18 to 49 in age, donors were a couple of women and a few men. Study-wide results and limits: It was the non-shared clonotypes that had lower generation probabilities than clonotypes shared by all four donors.

Concerning this clone: The antigen is not known.

On sorted subsets, replicate PCRs used about 200 ng DNA, or some 28,000 T cell genomes. Libraries were prepared by immunoSEQ multiplex PCR; TCRdb keeps only in-frame clonotypes and omits some of them. The data show about 680,000 clones, with around 90% seen just once and 24% held by the top ten. Naive CD8 cells lacked CD45RO and underwent positive selection for CCR7, leaving out terminally differentiated effector memory CD45RA+ cells. The receptor comes from a man aged 25-45 years in good health. Sequenced: naive CD8+ T cells sorted from blood.

CDR3: CASSLFLVETQYF. The CDR3 DNA reads as TGTGCCAGCAGCTTATTTCTCGTAGAGACCCAGTACTTC. V is TRBV7-9 and J is TRBJ2-5, with D unclear. The CDR3 loop spans 13 amino acids. The germline gives CDR1 SEHNR, CDR2 FQNEAQ (reference sequence). V was clipped by 2 bases and J by 4 bases, with 8 bases between them. The complete variable domain, with remaining parts taken from reference TRBV7-9 and TRBJ2-5, reads DTGVSQNPRHKITKRGQNVTFRCDPISEHNRLYWYRQTLGQGPEFLTYFQNEAQLEKSRLLSDRFSAERPKGSFSTLEIQRTEQGDSAMYLCASSLFLVETQYFGPGTRLLVL.